This entry features one T cell receptor beta chain sequence. Its antigen remains unknown. One end of the junction varies from germline; a read error may be responsible. The record originates from a study of blood T cells in healthy people across ages. Overall study results and limits: Among long-lived donors, naive CD4+ cells were more numerous and diversity higher than in aged donors. Diversity of TCR beta correlated strongly with naive T cell percentage. CMV status of donors was unknown, possibly confounding expanded clonotype changes.

Using a J-beta primer mix together with a sample-barcoded 5' primer, a second PCR was run for 7 to 11 cycles. Via MiXCR, TCRdb re-called the 5' RACE reads, giving one row per CDR3 protein. The sample has 870,000 or so distinct CDR3 sequences, more than 25% seen once. Those donating, healthy Caucasian individuals from Russia, were aged about 6 to 100. The CDR3 loop spans 14 amino acids. Germline V gene sequence: CDR1 SNHLY, CDR2 FYNNEI. The receptor comes from a woman aged 80 or older in good health. This rearrangement joins TRBV2 to TRBJ2-3; 9 positions match TRBD1. Sequencing was done on a sample of blood. CDR3 residues: CATAGTGITDTQYF. DNA of the CDR3: TGCGCCACCGCCGGGACAGGGATCACAGATACGCAGTATTTT.